These 25 T cell receptor beta chains came from one sample sequenced in a study of blood T cell repertoires in COVID-19. The data were produced by immunoSEQ multiplex PCR, yet TCRdb's version contains in-frame clones alone and is incomplete. Of about 170,000 clones listed, roughly 90% are singletons. Material: PBMCs or T cells enriched from blood (not recorded which). These TCRs come from a woman aged 45 to 65 who had recovered from COVID-19.

The J gene is TRBJ2-7, the V gene TRBV11-3; a possible D gene is TRBD2 (5 bases). V lost 2 bases, J lost 0 bases, and 11 bases lay in between. Germline V gene data show CDR1 as SGHNT and CDR2 as YENEEA. The CDR3 is 15 residues long. This CDR3 is CASSLSVEGSYEQYF. In DNA form, the CDR3 reads TGTGCCAGCAGCTTAAGTGTTGAGGGCTCCTACGAGCAGTACTTC.

The chain combines TRBV7-2 with TRBJ2-3; TRBD2 agrees at 10 bases. Looked up from germline, CDR1 is SGHTA and CDR2 is FQGNSA. Trimming removed 4 bases from V and 6 bases from J; junction bases left unmatched: 7. The CDR3 is 15 residues long. The CDR3 protein is CASSWRASGSDTQYF. In DNA, the CDR3 is TGTGCCAGCAGCTGGCGGGCTAGCGGGAGTGATACGCAGTATTTT.

The chain carries TRBV28 and TRBJ1-5; a weak D match, TRBD1 (6 bases). Trimming pared 6 bases from V and 6 bases from J, leaving 12 bases between. The CDR3 totals 13 residues. CDR1 is MDHEN and CDR2 is SYDVKM in the germline V gene. For the CDR3, the DNA is TGTGCCAGCAGGGACAGATCGCTTCAGCCCCAGCATTTT. Amino acid sequence: CASRDRSLQPQHF.

This clone came up once. J is TRBJ1-1 and V is TRBV7-8; TRBD1 agrees at 11 bases. Germline loops: CDR1 SGHVS, CDR2 FQNEAQ. This CDR3 is 15 amino acids long. V was pared by 5 bases and J by 2 bases, with 4 bases of the junction left unmatched. In nucleotides, the CDR3 is TGTGCCAGCAGCCTGGGACAGGGGGGAAACACTGAAGCTTTCTTT. Translation: CASSLGQGGNTEAFF.

Of note for this clone: Mismatch with germline at one junction end may stem from a read error. V usage is TRBV5-6 and J usage is TRBJ1-1; 9 bases line up with TRBD1. The V gene's germline CDR1 is SGHDT and CDR2 YYEEEE. The CDR3 has 15 amino acids. In DNA form, the CDR3 reads TGTGCCAGCAGCTATGGGACAGGGTTGGGCACTGGAGCTTTCTTT. As protein: CASSYGTGLGTGAFF.

The V gene is TRBV3-1 (or the pseudogene TRBV3-2), the J gene TRBJ2-7; TRBD2 might be the D (5 bases). The CDR3 extends over 15 amino acids. The V gene lost 1 base and the J gene lost 3 bases, with 13 bases spanning the gap. Germline CDR1 LGHDT, CDR2 YNNKEL (reference sequence). The CDR3 reads CASSQARISGYEQYF. The DNA of the CDR3 is TGTGCCAGCAGCCAAGCAAGGATAAGCGGCTACGAGCAGTACTTC.

This clone showed up just a few times. The chain carries TRBV19 and TRBJ1-5; no firm D call. The V end was cut by 0 bases, the J end by 11 bases, with 17 bases between. The CDR3 is 15 residues long. CDR1 and CDR2 from the germline V gene are LNHDA and SQIVND (reference sequence). CDR3 protein: CASSIDQSSIMTQHF. The CDR3 bases are TGTGCCAGTAGTATAGATCAGTCCTCAATCATGACCCAGCATTTT.

This clone was detected once. The J gene is TRBJ1-2, the V gene TRBV7-2, with D perhaps TRBD1 (6 bases). The CDR3 spans 13 residues. V gave up 5 bases and J gave up 4 bases, with 11 bases separating them. Germline V gene sequence: CDR1 SGHTA, CDR2 FQGNSA. The CDR3 DNA reads as TGTGCCAGCAGCATACAGGGTCGCTATGGCTACACCTTC. Translation: CASSIQGRYGYTF.

The V call is TRBV30, the J call TRBJ2-7; 13 nucleotides line up with TRBD2. The length of the CDR3 is 14 residues. V dropped 5 bases and J dropped 6; count of bases not matched to a gene: 7. Germline CDR1 and CDR2: GTSNPN and SVGIG (reference sequence). The CDR3, as DNA: TGTGCCTGGGATACTAGCGGGAGGGCCGGCGAGCAGTACTTC. Translated: CAWDTSGRAGEQYF.

V usage is TRBV25-1 and J usage is TRBJ2-2; the match to TRBD2 covers 7 bases. The junction had 3 bases not matched to a gene; V was cut back by 3 bases and J by 5 bases. There are 14 residues in the CDR3. CDR1 is MGHDK, CDR2 SYGVNS, per germline. The CDR3 spells CASSEAGDTGELFF. The CDR3 bases are TGTGCCAGCAGTGAGGCGGGAGATACCGGGGAGCTGTTTTTT.

The DNA for the CDR3 is TGTGCCAGCAGCTTTGGGACAGGGAATAATTCACCCCTCCACTTT. Amino acid sequence: CASSFGTGNNSPLHF. The chain links TRBV5-4 to TRBJ1-6; 9 nucleotides align to TRBD1. The CDR3 loop spans 15 amino acids. CDR1 is SGHNT, CDR2 YYREEE, per germline (reference sequence). J lost 5 bases, V lost 2 bases, and 2 bases had no gene match.

The chain joins TRBV7-8 to TRBJ2-5; tentatively, D is TRBD2 (6 bases). This CDR3 has 13 amino acids. The V end lost 1 base, the J end lost 4 bases, and 7 bases lay between the germline ends. Looked up from germline, CDR1 is SGHVS and CDR2 is FQNEAQ. The CDR3 DNA is TGTGCCAGCAGCTTAGGGGGGGTAGAGACCCAGTACTTC. This gives the protein CASSLGGVETQYF.

V usage is TRBV7-2 and J usage is TRBJ2-1; 7 bases line up with TRBD2. This CDR3 is 15 amino acids long. V trimming: 3 bases; J trimming: 2 bases; junction bases outside the gene matches: 4. Germline CDR1 and CDR2: SGHTA and FQGNSA. CDR3 region: CASSFWRGTYNEQFF. CDR3 bases: TGTGCCAGCAGCTTTTGGCGGGGGACCTACAATGAGCAGTTCTTC. The complete variable domain, with remaining parts taken from reference TRBV7-2 and TRBJ2-1, reads GAGVSQSPSNKVTEKGKDVELRCDPISGHTALYWYRQSLGQGLEFLIYFQGNSAPDKSGLPSDRFSAERTGGSVSTLTIQRTQQEDSAVYLCASSFWRGTYNEQFFGPGTRLTVL.

This clone was picked up one time. This rearrangement joins TRBV10-1 to TRBJ2-1, with TRBD2 identical over 11 bases. The CDR3 runs to 14 residues. Germline V CDR1 and CDR2: WNHNN, SYGVQD (reference sequence). V lost 2 bases and J lost 6; bases outside the gene matches: 0. CDR3 protein: CASSEGLAGNEQFF. The CDR3, as DNA: TGCGCCAGCAGTGAGGGACTAGCGGGCAATGAGCAGTTCTTC.

This chain connects TRBV5-1 to TRBJ1-2; tentative D call: TRBD1 (6 bases). The CDR3 is 14 amino acids. Between the trimmed V and J ends, which lost 2 bases and 5 bases, there was a span of 13 bases. Germline CDR1 reads SGHRS; CDR2 reads YFSETQ. CDR3 sequence reads: CASSLHPGTYGYTF. CDR3 nucleotides: TGCGCCAGCAGCTTACACCCTGGGACATATGGCTACACCTTC.

The DNA for the CDR3 is TGTGCCAGCAGTGTCGAGACAGGCTACAATGAGCAGTTCTTC. It specifies CASSVETGYNEQFF. This sequence joins TRBV2 and TRBJ2-1; D may be TRBD1 (6 bases). CDR3 length equals 14 residues. The germline CDR1 and CDR2 sequences are SNHLY and FYNNEI. Between the trimmed V and J ends, which lost 4 bases and 3 bases, there was a span of 10 bases. The full variable domain, in which reference TRBV2 and TRBJ2-1 provide the parts outside the CDR3, is EPEVTQTPSHQVTQMGQEVILRCVPISNHLYFYWYRQILGQKVEFLVSFYNNEISEKSEIFDDQFSVERPDGSNFTLKIRSTKLEDSAMYFCASSVETGYNEQFFGPGTRLTVL.

The count of this clone is one. The chain uses TRBV7-2 and TRBJ2-1; 7 bases fit TRBD2. Trimming cost V 5 bases and J 2 bases; bases outside gene matches: 3. The CDR3 runs 14 residues. CDR1 and CDR2 from the germline V gene are SGHTA and FQGNSA. The CDR3 here is CASSTGLAYNEQFF. The CDR3 bases are TGTGCCAGCAGCACAGGACTAGCCTACAATGAGCAGTTCTTC.

The chain carries TRBV18 and TRBJ1-5; maybe TRBD1 (6 bases). Trimming took off 6 bases at V and 3 bases at J, with 9 bases between the two ends. Germline V CDR1 and CDR2: KGHSH, LQKENI. The CDR3 extends over 13 amino acids. The CDR3 loop reads CASSRQDNQPQHF. For the CDR3, the DNA is TGTGCCAGCTCGCGACAGGACAATCAGCCCCAGCATTTT.

The chain carries TRBV30 and TRBJ2-1, with D possibly being TRBD2 (6 bases). The CDR3 contains 15 residues. Looked up from germline, CDR1 is GTSNPN and CDR2 is SVGIG (reference sequence). The ends were cut back, 0 bases at V and 9 bases at J, with 18 bases in the middle. CDR3 sequence reads: CAWSVGGPKVGEQFF. The CDR3, as DNA: TGTGCCTGGAGTGTTGGAGGGCCTAAGGTCGGTGAGCAGTTCTTC.

This chain links TRBV27 with TRBJ1-4; TRBD1 is a possible D gene (5 bases). The CDR3 loop spans 13 amino acids. The germline gives CDR1 MNHEY, CDR2 SMNVEV (reference sequence). The V end lost 7 bases, the J end lost 7 bases, and 13 bases lay between the germline ends. The CDR3 loop reads CASTPGGGEKLFF. As DNA, the CDR3 is TGTGCCAGCACACCGGGGGGGGGTGAAAAACTGTTTTTT.

The chain combines TRBV7-9 with TRBJ2-1, with TRBD2 matching over 7 bases. From germline, CDR1 is SEHNR and CDR2 FQNEAQ (reference sequence). CDR3 length: 16 residues. J was trimmed by 0 bases and V by 5 bases; bases with no gene match: 7. CDR3 amino acids: CASSGAGGSSYNEQFF. The CDR3 DNA reads as TGTGCCAGCAGCGGGGCAGGCGGGAGCTCCTACAATGAGCAGTTCTTC.

This clone was seen a handful of times. The J gene is TRBJ2-1, the V gene TRBV4-2; tentatively, D is TRBD2 (5 bases). The length of the CDR3 is 18 residues. In germline, CDR1 is LGHNA, CDR2 YNFKEQ. V was clipped by 1 base and J by 0 bases, with 16 bases between them. CDR3 sequence reads: CASSQVSFVGSSYNEQFF. The CDR3 DNA reads as TGTGCCAGCAGCCAAGTAAGTTTTGTGGGGAGCTCCTACAATGAGCAGTTCTTC.

The rearrangement joins TRBV11-2 to TRBJ2-3, with D perhaps TRBD2 (5 bases). V dropped 4 bases and J dropped 0 bases, with 8 bases sitting between them. This CDR3 region has 14 residues. Germline V gives CDR1 SGHAT, CDR2 FQNNGV. The CDR3 reads CASSWGASTDTQYF. DNA for the CDR3: TGTGCCAGCAGCTGGGGAGCTAGCACAGATACGCAGTATTTT.

The chain recombines TRBV5-5 with TRBJ1-2, with D tentatively TRBD1 (6 bases). CDR3 size: 16 residues. The ends were cut back, 4 bases at V and 2 bases at J, with 18 bases in the middle. CDR1 SGHKS and CDR2 YYEKEE come from the germline V gene (reference sequence). The chain's CDR3 is CASSLRGLSANYGYTF. In DNA form, the CDR3 reads TGTGCCAGCAGCCTCAGGGGCCTCTCGGCGAACTATGGCTACACCTTC.

The chain couples TRBV18 to TRBJ2-7, with 7 bases matching TRBD2. V lost 0 bases to trimming and J lost 3 bases; unmatched junction nucleotides: 5. The CDR3 spans 15 residues. CDR1 and CDR2 (germline): KGHSH, LQKENI. This chain's CDR3 is CASSPPGGRRYEQYF. CDR3 sequence (DNA): TGTGCCAGCTCACCACCGGGCGGGAGACGCTACGAGCAGTACTTC. The whole variable domain, remainder taken from reference TRBV18 and TRBJ2-7, is NAGVMQNPRHLVRRRGQEARLRCSPMKGHSHVYWYRQLPEEGLKFMVYLQKENIIDESGMPKERFSAEFPKEGPSILRIQQVVRGDSAAYFCASSPPGGRRYEQYFGPGTRLTVT.